A single T cell receptor beta chain is shown here with its context. The source of the sample is a study of blood T cell repertoires in COVID-19. Study-level information: Acute and convalescent COVID-19 specimens originated in the United States, Italy and Spain.

Clones were sequenced by immunoSEQ multiplex PCR, and TCRdb holds only the in-frame ones, with some missing. The sample gives about 310,000 clones, about 90% of which show up once; under 3.5% is in the top ten. CDR1 is MNHEY, CDR2 SVGAGI, per germline. The CDR3 spans 13 residues. V shed 6 bases and J shed 1 base, with 9 bases lying between them. The chain has TRBV6-5 and TRBJ1-1; D is uncertain. Material for sequencing was peripheral blood. This TCR derives from a woman aged 30 to 39 with COVID-19, enrolled during active disease. The CDR3 bases are TGTGCCAGCAGCCGAACAACGAACACTGAAGCTTTCTTT. Encoded protein: CASSRTTNTEAFF.